Shown below are 8 T cell receptor beta chains from a single sample sequenced in a study of T cell responses to AZD1222 COVID-19 vaccine. Clones were sequenced by immunoSEQ multiplex PCR, and TCRdb holds only the in-frame ones, with some missing. The sample consists of under 150,000 clones, 92% of them appearing once. Sequencing was performed on peripheral blood, taken 28 days after the second AZD1222 dose. The source of these receptors is an adult who received the AZD1222 COVID-19 vaccine.

The chain has TRBV5-6 and TRBJ1-1; D possibly corresponds to TRBD1 (6 bases). Looked up from germline, CDR1 is SGHDT and CDR2 is YYEEEE. V lost 2 bases, J lost 6 bases, and 14 bases lay in between. The CDR3 has 14 amino acids. The CDR3 region has the DNA TGTGCCAGCAGCTTAGCAGGGGCGACCTCTGAAGCTTTCTTT. It codes for CASSLAGATSEAFF. Looking up the rest from reference TRBV5-6 and TRBJ1-1 gives the full variable domain: DAGVTQSPTHLIKTRGQQVTLRCSPKSGHDTVSWYQQALGQGPQFIFQYYEEEERQRGNFPDRFSGHQFPNYSSELNVNALLLGDSALYLCASSLAGATSEAFFGQGTRLTVV.

This clone came up once. This chain uses TRBV7-9 with TRBJ1-6, with TRBD1 identical over 10 bases. V gave up 5 bases and J gave up 10 bases; unmatched junction bases: 11. CDR1 is SEHNR, CDR2 FQNEAQ, per germline (reference sequence). There are 16 residues in the CDR3. The CDR3 spells CASSPYDRGQGSPLHF. The CDR3 region has the DNA TGTGCCAGCAGCCCCTATGACAGGGGGCAGGGATCACCCCTCCACTTT. The full variable domain, its missing parts supplied by reference TRBV7-9 and TRBJ1-6, is DTGVSQNPRHKITKRGQNVTFRCDPISEHNRLYWYRQTLGQGPEFLTYFQNEAQLEKSRLLSDRFSAERPKGSFSTLEIQRTEQGDSAMYLCASSPYDRGQGSPLHFGNGTRLTVT.

V usage is TRBV4-2 and J usage is TRBJ1-4; tentatively, D is TRBD1 (6 bases). Germline lookup yields CDR1 LGHNA and CDR2 YNFKEQ. The CDR3 loop spans 14 amino acids. The V end was cut by 3 bases, the J end by 5 bases, with 10 bases between. The CDR3 DNA reads as TGTGCCAGCAGCCAGGGGGGCGCGAATGAAAAACTGTTTTTT. This sequence encodes CASSQGGANEKLFF.

The CDR3 sequence: CASSFWSWDFSAGELFF. As DNA, the CDR3 is TGTGCCAGCAGCTTTTGGAGTTGGGACTTCTCCGCCGGGGAGCTGTTTTTT. This chain uses TRBV7-9 with TRBJ2-2; D perhaps matches TRBD2 (6 bases). Germline values: CDR1 SEHNR, CDR2 FQNEAQ (reference sequence). This CDR3 is 17 amino acids long. V was cut by 3 bases and J by 6 bases, with 20 bases left in between.

The gene calls are TRBV7-8 and TRBJ2-3, with 10 bases fitting TRBD1. There are 16 residues in the CDR3. Per the germline V gene, CDR1 is SGHVS and CDR2 is FQNEAQ. J lost 4 bases, V lost 3 bases, and 7 bases had no gene match. This CDR3 is CASSLRTGGRSDTQYF. DNA of the CDR3: TGTGCCAGCAGCTTGAGGACAGGGGGAAGGTCAGATACGCAGTATTTT. The whole variable domain, remainder taken from reference TRBV7-8 and TRBJ2-3, is GAGVSQSPRYKVAKRGQDVALRCDPISGHVSLFWYQQALGQGPEFLTYFQNEAQLDKSGLPSDRFFAERPEGSVSTLKIQRTQQEDSAVYLCASSLRTGGRSDTQYFGPGTRLTVL.

The chain combines TRBV2 with TRBJ2-7; 14 bases agree with TRBD2. J lost 5 bases, V lost 6 bases, and 3 bases had no gene match. The CDR3 spans 14 residues. Germline V gene sequence: CDR1 SNHLY, CDR2 FYNNEI. CDR3 DNA: TGTGCCAGCAGGGGGACTAGCGGGAGACACGAGCAGTACTTC. This gives the protein CASRGTSGRHEQYF.

The J gene is TRBJ1-5, the V gene TRBV5-1, with D unresolved. Germline assignment: CDR1 SGHRS and CDR2 YFSETQ. This CDR3 region has 15 residues. V was cut by 4 bases and J by 4 bases, with 15 bases left in between. The CDR3 reads CASSPGGSQNQPQHF. The CDR3 DNA is TGCGCCAGCAGCCCTGGTGGCAGCCAAAATCAGCCCCAGCATTTT.

V is TRBV7-6 and J is TRBJ2-5; no clear D. Trimming left V 5 bases short and J 0 bases short, with 19 bases between. Germline values: CDR1 SGHVS, CDR2 FNYEAQ. The CDR3 extends over 17 amino acids. The CDR3 DNA reads TGTGCCAGCAGCGAAGGAAAAGCGACAAGTCACCAAGAGACCCAGTACTTC. Protein product: CASSEGKATSHQETQYF.